This entry lists 30 T cell receptor beta chains sequenced from one sample in a study of response to subunit inactivated influenza vaccine. TCRdb re-derived calls from the RT-PCR reads in MiXCR, one entry per CDR3 protein. The sample lists 550,000 to 800,000 distinct CDR3 sequences; 15% to 18% were seen once. The input for sequencing was PBMCs from blood, taken about 12 days after vaccination. The receptors come from a middle-aged man who received an inactivated influenza vaccine.

The chain is built from TRBV30 and TRBJ2-2; D gene unclear. The CDR3 has 15 amino acids. Per the germline V gene, CDR1 is GTSNPN and CDR2 is SVGIG (reference sequence). The ends were cut back, 2 bases at V and 0 bases at J, with 10 bases in the middle. The CDR3, as DNA: TGTGCCTGGAGTCAGAGGCAGCCGAACACCGGGGAGCTGTTTTTT. Residues: CAWSQRQPNTGELFF.

This clonotype was seen a handful of times. This sequence joins TRBV20-1 and TRBJ1-5; D uncertain. V shed 1 base and J shed 9 bases, with 10 bases lying between them. The CDR3 runs 12 residues. The germline V gene encodes CDR1 DFQATT and CDR2 SNEGSKA (reference sequence). DNA of the CDR3: TGCAGTGCTAGAGCCTCGATGGGGCCCCAGCATTTT. It codes for CSARASMGPQHF.

This clonotype was seen at least ten times. V is TRBV9 and J is TRBJ2-1; D unclear. Germline V gene data show CDR1 as SGDLS and CDR2 as YYNGEE. The CDR3 spans 17 residues. The ends were cut back, 1 base at V and 0 bases at J, with 14 bases in the middle. DNA for the CDR3: TGTGCCAGCAGCGTATCCGCCCCGGCAGGCTCCTACAATGAGCAGTTCTTC. The encoded protein is CASSVSAPAGSYNEQFF.

This clonotype was seen more than once but under ten times. J is TRBJ2-3 and V is TRBV12-3 or TRBV12-4, with D perhaps matching TRBD1 (6 bases). CDR3 length: 12 residues. Trimming cost V 3 bases and J 8 bases, with 9 bases left between them. The CDR3 DNA follows: TGTGCCAGCAGTTTTCCAGGGGTTACGCAGTATTTT. Amino acids: CASSFPGVTQYF.

This clonotype was seen repeatedly, ten times or more. The V call is TRBV10-3, the J call TRBJ2-1, with D unresolved. Germline-derived CDR1 and CDR2 are ENHRY and SYGVKD. Trimming took 1 base from V and 4 from J, leaving 8 bases between them. The CDR3 extends over 14 amino acids. The CDR3 loop is CAISEYETYNEQFF. The CDR3 nucleotides are TGTGCCATCAGTGAGTACGAGACTTACAATGAGCAGTTCTTC.

This clonotype was recorded a few times. Here the CDR3 DNA reads TGTGCCAGCCTCCGGGGGGCCTTAGATACGCAGTATTTT. Translating it yields CASLRGALDTQYF. The chain is built from TRBV12-3 or TRBV12-4 and TRBJ2-3; D may be TRBD2 (7 bases). There are 13 residues in the CDR3. The ends were cut back, 8 bases at V and 5 bases at J, with 14 bases in the middle.

V usage is TRBV6-2 or TRBV6-3 and J usage is TRBJ2-2, with D possibly TRBD2 on 5 matching bases. V lost 2 bases to trimming and J lost 7 bases, with 14 bases between them. This CDR3 contains 15 residues. Germline loops: CDR1 MNHEY, CDR2 SVGEGT. The CDR3 DNA is TGTGCCAGCAGTTACAATCGGGGTAGAGGCGGGGAGCTGTTTTTT. Translation: CASSYNRGRGGELFF.

This chain joins TRBV28 and TRBJ1-5; no clear D gene. The CDR3 runs 15 residues. In germline, CDR1 is MDHEN, CDR2 SYDVKM. V was shortened by 7 bases and J by 4 bases, with 17 bases between the two germline ends. DNA of the CDR3: TGTGCCAGCACTCCAGACGGGAGGGATAATCAGCCCCAGCATTTT. This gives the protein CASTPDGRDNQPQHF.

The chain joins TRBV12-3 or TRBV12-4 to TRBJ2-1; the D call may be TRBD1 or TRBD2 (6 bases each). The CDR3 spans 16 residues. Trimming left V 5 bases short and J 4 bases short, with 18 bases between. The CDR3 here is CASSASRRGTYNEQFF. The DNA of the CDR3 is TGTGCCAGCAGTGCGAGTCGGAGGGGGACTTACAATGAGCAGTTCTTC.

There are a few counts of this clonotype. The chain joins TRBV7-2 to TRBJ1-5, with 10 bases lining up with TRBD1. This CDR3 is built from 14 residues. Germline assignment: CDR1 SGHTA and CDR2 FQGNSA. Trimming at V came to 5 bases and at J to 6 bases, leaving 4 bases not matched to a gene. CDR3 loop: CASSQTGGGQPQHF. CDR3 nucleotides: TGTGCCAGCAGCCAGACAGGGGGCGGTCAGCCCCAGCATTTT.

The chain joins TRBV6-5 to TRBJ1-6, with TRBD1 as a possible D gene (6 bases). With 2 bases removed from V and 9 bases from J, the gap between germline ends came to 11 bases. Per the germline V gene, CDR1 is MNHEY and CDR2 is SVGAGI. The CDR3 covers 14 residues. The CDR3 coding sequence is TGTGCCAGCAGTTACCAGGGGCGAGGTTCACCCCTCCACTTT. Protein sequence: CASSYQGRGSPLHF.

V gene TRBV20-1 combines with J gene TRBJ2-1; TRBD1 aligns across 11 bases. This CDR3 spans 14 amino acids. With 1 base clipped from V and 7 bases from J, the junction kept 3 bases outside the gene matches. CDR1 is DFQATT and CDR2 is SNEGSKA in the germline V gene (reference sequence). The CDR3 loop is CSARGGQGANEQFF. The CDR3 bases are TGCAGTGCTAGAGGAGGACAGGGGGCTAATGAGCAGTTCTTC.

The V and J genes are TRBV20-1 and TRBJ1-4, with D unclear. V lost 5 bases to trimming and J lost 5 bases, with 9 bases between them. The CDR3 sequence is 12 residues long. Germline V gene data show CDR1 as DFQATT and CDR2 as SNEGSKA (reference sequence). CDR3 DNA sequence: TGCAGTGCTCTATTGCACAATGAAAAACTGTTTTTT. Translating it yields CSALLHNEKLFF.

The rearrangement joins TRBV30 to TRBJ2-7, with 12 bases identical to TRBD2. After removal of 1 base from V and 4 bases from J, the junction contained 5 bases not matched to a gene. Germline loops: CDR1 GTSNPN, CDR2 SVGIG (reference sequence). The CDR3 covers 15 residues. CDR3 bases: TGTGCCTGGAGTGAAACCGGGACTAGCGGGTACGAGCAGTACTTC. Translating it yields CAWSETGTSGYEQYF.

V and J are TRBV30 and TRBJ2-3; 10 nucleotides align to TRBD1. CDR1 and CDR2 (germline): GTSNPN, SVGIG (reference sequence). V shed 5 bases and J 6 bases; nucleotides not matched to a gene: 8. The CDR3 is made up of 14 amino acids. For the CDR3, the DNA is TGTGCCTGGGGACGACAGGGGGCATGGGATACGCAGTATTTT. Translating gives CAWGRQGAWDTQYF.

This clonotype was recorded a few times. The CDR3 sequence: CASSQGNRGGYEQYF. The CDR3 DNA is TGTGCCAGCAGCCAAGGGAACAGGGGAGGTTACGAGCAGTACTTC. J is TRBJ2-7 and V is TRBV4-2; D is possibly TRBD1 (7 bases). Per germline, CDR1 LGHNA and CDR2 YNFKEQ. The CDR3 loop spans 15 amino acids. The ends were cut back, 1 base at V and 4 bases at J, with 14 bases in the middle.

V gene TRBV4-1 combines with J gene TRBJ2-3, with D unclear. V lost 3 bases, J lost 5 bases, and 18 bases lay in between. Germline V lookup: CDR1 MGHRA, CDR2 YSYEKL. This CDR3 is 16 amino acids long. The CDR3 DNA is TGCGCCAGCAGCCAGTTTTCTGACCCTCGAGGAGATACGCAGTATTTT. This gives the protein CASSQFSDPRGDTQYF.

V and J are TRBV2 and TRBJ1-2; D is uncertain. The CDR3 is 14 amino acids. Trimming removed 8 bases at V and 7 bases at J, with 20 bases between. The germline V gene has CDR1 SNHLY and CDR2 FYNNEI. CDR3 residues: CASLDREQLSGYTF. For the CDR3, the DNA is TGTGCCAGCCTCGACCGGGAACAGTTGTCTGGCTACACCTTC.

The chain links TRBV29-1 to TRBJ1-2, with D maybe TRBD1 (5 bases). Trimming took 1 base from V and 7 from J, leaving 19 bases between them. Germline-derived CDR1 and CDR2 are SQVTM and ANQGSEA. The CDR3 has 15 residues. The CDR3, as DNA: TGCAGCGTTGAAGCAGTCGTGGTATCCGGGGGTGGCTACACCTTC. Encoded protein: CSVEAVVVSGGGYTF.

The gene calls are TRBV6-5 and TRBJ2-3, with 11 positions matching TRBD2. Germline V gene sequence: CDR1 MNHEY, CDR2 SVGAGI. The CDR3 runs to 17 residues. V was clipped by 2 bases and J by 4 bases; unmatched bases: 8. Here the CDR3 reads CASSYGISGGGADTQYF. CDR3 nucleotide sequence: TGTGCCAGCAGTTACGGCATTAGCGGGGGGGGTGCAGATACGCAGTATTTT.

This chain joins TRBV5-1 and TRBJ2-1; 12 positions agree with TRBD2. This CDR3 comprises 17 residues. The germline V gene has CDR1 SGHRS and CDR2 YFSETQ. The V segment lost 2 bases and the J segment 3 bases; nucleotides outside the gene matches: 6. CDR3 DNA: TGCGCCAGCAGCTTAAATGGACTAGCGGGATTCTACAATGAGCAGTTCTTC. This sequence encodes CASSLNGLAGFYNEQFF.

This chain uses TRBV7-6 with TRBJ2-5; D unclear. The length of the CDR3 is 14 residues. Trimming removed 5 bases at V and 7 bases at J, with 17 bases between. Per the germline V gene, CDR1 is SGHVS and CDR2 is FNYEAQ. The CDR3 protein is CASSLDGPVGTQYF. In nucleotides, the CDR3 is TGTGCCAGCAGCCTAGATGGGCCTGTGGGGACCCAGTACTTC. Using reference TRBV7-6 and TRBJ2-5 for the parts outside the CDR3, the full variable domain is GAGVSQSPRYKVTKRGQDVALRCDPISGHVSLYWYRQALGQGPEFLTYFNYEAQQDKSGLPNDRFSAERPEGSISTLTIQRTEQRDSAMYRCASSLDGPVGTQYFGPGTRLLVL.

The table lists this clonotype with many counts. The gene calls are TRBV12-3 or TRBV12-4 and TRBJ2-1; D unclear. Trimming stripped 3 bases from V and 9 bases from J, with 9 bases between. CDR3 length: 12 amino acids. In nucleotides, the CDR3 is TGTGCCAGCAGTTTGGGTTATAGTGAGCAGTTCTTC. This sequence encodes CASSLGYSEQFF.

As concerns this clonotype: The junction and the germline gene differ at one end; a read error may be behind it. The V and J genes are TRBV6-2 or TRBV6-3 and TRBJ2-2, with 7 bases matching TRBD2. CDR1 is MNHEY, CDR2 SVGEGT, per germline. There are 13 residues in the CDR3. The CDR3 DNA reads TGTGTCAGCAGATCGGGACTACCCGGGGAGCTGTTTTTT. This encodes CVSRSGLPGELFF.

This clonotype was seen a handful of times. The chain recombines TRBV29-1 with TRBJ2-3, with 13 bases matching TRBD2. This CDR3 spans 14 amino acids. V trimming: 5 bases; J trimming: 4 bases; junction bases outside the gene matches: 3. The germline V gene has CDR1 SQVTM and CDR2 ANQGSEA. CDR3: CSVTSGGGADTQYF. The CDR3 DNA is TGCAGCGTTACTAGCGGGGGGGGTGCAGATACGCAGTATTTT.

The rearrangement links TRBV28 to TRBJ1-2; D ambiguous. The CDR3 is 11 residues long. CDR1 and CDR2 (germline): MDHEN, SYDVKM. Trimming pared 3 bases from V and 7 bases from J, leaving 6 bases between. This chain's CDR3 is CASSFAGGYTF. Written as DNA, the CDR3 is TGTGCCAGCAGTTTTGCCGGTGGCTACACCTTC.

Only a few counts were recorded for this clonotype. The rearrangement uses TRBV7-8 and TRBJ2-1; D perhaps matches TRBD2 (7 bases). Germline loops: CDR1 SGHVS, CDR2 FQNEAQ. V gave up 2 bases and J gave up 2 bases, with 16 bases separating them. The CDR3 covers 17 residues. The CDR3 is CASSLTRGGGAYNEQFF. CDR3 nucleotides: TGTGCCAGCAGCTTAACCCGCGGAGGGGGGGCCTACAATGAGCAGTTCTTC.

This chain joins TRBV10-3 and TRBJ1-1, with D maybe TRBD1 (5 bases). The germline V gene has CDR1 ENHRY and CDR2 SYGVKD. This CDR3 is 15 amino acids long. V lost 0 bases to trimming and J lost 3 bases, with 11 bases between them. The CDR3 is CAISESGLLDTEAFF. The CDR3, as DNA: TGTGCCATCAGTGAGTCGGGACTTCTGGACACTGAAGCTTTCTTT.

The chain has TRBV3-1 and TRBJ1-2; D is unresolved. The CDR3 contains 16 residues. Germline CDR1 is LGHDT and CDR2 is YNNKEL (reference sequence). With 4 bases removed from V and 5 bases from J, the gap between germline ends came to 20 bases. The CDR3 region is CASSRSSLLAIYGYTF. Written as DNA, the CDR3 is TGTGCCAGCAGCCGCTCGTCCCTCTTAGCGATATATGGCTACACCTTC. The variable domain in full, completed from reference TRBV3-1 and TRBJ1-2, reads DTAVSQTPKYLVTQMGNDKSIKCEQNLGHDTMYWYKQDSKKFLKIMFSYNNKELIINETVPNRFSPKSPDKAHLNLHINSLELGDSAVYFCASSRSSLLAIYGYTFGSGTRLTVV.

V gene TRBV6-5 combines with J gene TRBJ2-2, with 10 bases identical to TRBD2. V shed 2 bases and J 8 bases; nucleotides not matched to a gene: 8. CDR1 is MNHEY and CDR2 is SVGAGI in the germline V gene. This CDR3 comprises 16 residues. The CDR3, as DNA: TGTGCCAGCAGTTACGAGCGGGGGGGCTTAAAAGGGGAGCTGTTTTTT. Translating gives CASSYERGGLKGELFF.